These 26 T cell receptor beta chains originate from one sample sequenced in a study of molecular identifiers for immune sequencing clone quantification. TCRdb called the PCR reads again in MiXCR, with one record for every CDR3 protein. The sample lists approximately 680,000 distinct CDR3 sequences, 25% occurring once. Sequenced input: naive CD8+ T cells from blood, with Jurkat cell RNA spiked in. Subset meaning: FACS-sorted CD8+CD4-CCR7+CD45RA+ naive T cells. The receptors here all came from a human donor in good health. Some libraries in this study had Jurkat cell RNA spiked in.

In its sample, this clonotype was seen many times. The junction differs from germline at one of its ends, possibly a read error. The chain recombines TRBV20-1 with TRBJ2-3; maybe TRBD2 (6 bases). The CDR3 has 15 amino acids. Germline V gene sequence: CDR1 DFQATT, CDR2 SNEGSKA (reference sequence). CDR3 sequence reads: CSSPKNGGNTDTQYF. CDR3 nucleotide sequence: TGTAGCTCTCCCAAGAACGGGGGAAACACAGATACGCAGTATTTT.

CDR3 in DNA: TGTGCCAGCAGTCCGTGGACTGGTCCTGAAGCTTTCTTT. Translation gives CASSPWTGPEAFF. The chain is built from TRBV28 and TRBJ1-1; no definite D call. V lost 5 bases and J 6 bases, leaving 13 bases between the germline ends. The CDR3 runs 13 residues. Germline-derived CDR1 and CDR2 are MDHEN and SYDVKM.

Concerning this clonotype itself: A much larger clone differs by one base, so this may be a read error. This chain joins TRBV6-2 or TRBV6-3 and TRBJ2-7, with TRBD1 identical over 8 bases. Germline V CDR1 and CDR2: MNHEY, SVGEGT. V lost 5 bases and J lost 5; bases outside the gene matches: 5. The CDR3 covers 13 residues. This chain's CDR3 is CASSADRDNEQYF. CDR3 in DNA: TGTGCCAGCAGTGCGGACAGGGACAACGAGCAGTACTTC.

Worth noting for this clonotype: One base away lies a much larger clone, so this may be a sequencing read error. The chain joins TRBV27 to TRBJ2-7, with 10 bases that match TRBD1. The CDR3 runs to 14 residues. Germline trimming cut 6 bases from V and 0 bases from J; bases unmatched to any gene: 2. The germline V gene encodes CDR1 MNHEY and CDR2 SMNVEV (reference sequence). Here the CDR3 DNA reads TGTGCCAGCAGGGGACAGGGGAACTCCTACGAGCAGTACTTC. Translation gives CASRGQGNSYEQYF.

V and J are TRBV4-1 and TRBJ1-1; tentative D call: TRBD1 (5 bases). The V end was cut by 0 bases, the J end by 1 base, with 12 bases between. There are 16 residues in the CDR3. In germline, CDR1 is MGHRA, CDR2 YSYEKL. CDR3 sequence (DNA): TGCGCCAGCAGCCAAGATCGAAGGGGCCCGAACACTGAAGCTTTCTTT. It encodes CASSQDRRGPNTEAFF.

Many counts were recorded for this clonotype. J is TRBJ1-1 and V is TRBV10-3; possibly TRBD1 for D (5 bases). The germline V and J ends were trimmed by 3 bases and 2 bases, with 10 bases remaining between them. There are 14 residues in the CDR3. Germline V gene lookup returns CDR1 ENHRY and CDR2 SYGVKD. Written as DNA, the CDR3 is TGTGCCATCAGTGAAACAGGCTCTAACACTGAAGCTTTCTTT. It specifies CAISETGSNTEAFF.

This clonotype was detected only a few times. J is TRBJ1-6 and V is TRBV6-5; TRBD1 matches 9 bases. V shed 7 bases and J 0 bases; nucleotides not matched to a gene: 10. The CDR3 covers 18 residues. Germline CDR1 is MNHEY and CDR2 is SVGAGI. CDR3 sequence: CASKRDRDGSSYNSPLHF. In nucleotides, the CDR3 is TGTGCCAGCAAACGGGACAGGGACGGAAGCTCCTATAATTCACCCCTCCACTTT.

This clonotype was recorded a few times. The chain couples TRBV12-3 or TRBV12-4 to TRBJ1-1; 8 nucleotides align to TRBD1. Trimming took 2 bases from V and 5 from J; bases not matched to a gene: 4. This CDR3 comprises 14 residues. DNA for the CDR3: TGTGCCAGCAGTTTAAACACAGGGGGGACTGAAGCTTTCTTT. Encoded protein: CASSLNTGGTEAFF.

This clonotype was counted ten times or more. This chain joins TRBV20-1 and TRBJ2-3; either TRBD1 or TRBD2 may supply D (5 bases each). The CDR3 has 14 residues. Trimming stripped 0 bases from V and 7 bases from J, with 14 bases between. CDR1 and CDR2 from the germline V gene are DFQATT and SNEGSKA (reference sequence). The CDR3 loop reads CSARDEGLENTQYF. In DNA, the CDR3 is TGCAGTGCTAGAGATGAGGGGCTTGAGAATACGCAGTATTTT.

The table lists this clonotype with many counts. The chain links TRBV28 to TRBJ1-5; D is uncertain. Germline values: CDR1 MDHEN, CDR2 SYDVKM. The CDR3 runs to 13 residues. The V end was cut by 3 bases, the J end by 3 bases, with 6 bases between. The CDR3 is CASSFALNQPQHF. The CDR3 nucleotides are TGTGCCAGCAGTTTCGCGCTCAATCAGCCCCAGCATTTT.

This clonotype was counted a few times. The rearrangement joins TRBV2 to TRBJ2-2, with 7 bases aligning to TRBD2. Germline CDR1 reads SNHLY; CDR2 reads FYNNEI. There are 15 residues in the CDR3. V lost 4 bases to trimming and J lost 4 bases; unmatched junction nucleotides: 6. CDR3 DNA sequence: TGTGCCAGCAGTGTGTATAGGACTAGCACCGGGGAGCTGTTTTTT. As protein: CASSVYRTSTGELFF.

Details on this clonotype: This clone may be a read error of a much larger clone one base away. CDR3 sequence reads: CTSHGQGTYEQYF. CDR3 bases: TGTACCAGCCACGGACAGGGTACCTACGAGCAGTACTTC. This sequence joins TRBV6-6 and TRBJ2-7; 8 positions agree with TRBD1. This CDR3 contains 13 residues. Germline V gives CDR1 MNHNY, CDR2 SVGAGI (reference sequence).

A note on this clonotype: One base away lies a much larger clone, so this may be a sequencing read error. This chain joins TRBV7-9 and TRBJ1-1, with TRBD1 matching 8 bases. This CDR3 is built from 15 residues. Germline V lookup: CDR1 SEHNR, CDR2 FQNEAQ (reference sequence). The ends lost 2 bases at V and 5 bases at J; junction bases unmatched: 7. The CDR3 sequence is CASSLFQGAGTEAFF. Here the CDR3 DNA reads TGTGCCAGCAGCTTATTTCAGGGGGCAGGGACTGAAGCTTTCTTT.

About this clonotype itself: Given a much more abundant clone one base away, this may be a read error. CDR3 region: CCASDSGNTIYF. The CDR3 DNA reads TGCTGTGCTAGTGATTCTGGAAACACCATATATTTT. This sequence joins TRBV20-1 and TRBJ1-3; D gene unclear. Germline V gives CDR1 DFQATT, CDR2 SNEGSKA (reference sequence). This CDR3 has 12 amino acids.

This clonotype was recorded many times. The chain employs TRBV5-6 and TRBJ2-3, with 8 positions matching TRBD2. Germline CDR1 reads SGHDT; CDR2 reads YYEEEE. The CDR3 totals 16 residues. V lost 1 base to trimming and J lost 0 bases; unmatched junction nucleotides: 4. In nucleotides, the CDR3 is TGTGCCAGCAGCTTGTGGTTAGCGGGAAGCACAGATACGCAGTATTTT. It specifies CASSLWLAGSTDTQYF.

The table lists this clonotype with many counts. The rearrangement links TRBV7-9 to TRBJ2-3; tentatively, D is TRBD1 (5 bases). The CDR3 spans 15 residues. Germline V gene lookup returns CDR1 SEHNR and CDR2 FQNEAQ (reference sequence). With 1 base removed from V and 4 bases from J, the gap between germline ends came to 12 bases. CDR3 DNA sequence: TGTGCCAGCAGCTTAGAGCTGGGGCCCCCAGATACGCAGTATTTT. Translating gives CASSLELGPPDTQYF.

This rearrangement joins TRBV6-6 to TRBJ2-3; 8 nucleotides align to TRBD2. The V gene end was trimmed by 0 bases and the J gene end by 2 bases; junction bases not matched to a gene: 7. CDR1 is MNHNY and CDR2 is SVGAGI in the germline V gene (reference sequence). The CDR3 extends over 17 amino acids. The DNA for the CDR3 is TGTGCCAGCAGTTACTCTCCGGCGGGGGGAAACACAGATACGCAGTATTTT. Encoded protein: CASSYSPAGGNTDTQYF.

The gene calls are TRBV28 and TRBJ2-7; a possible D gene is TRBD1 (6 bases). Looked up from germline, CDR1 is MDHEN and CDR2 is SYDVKM. V was cut by 3 bases and J by 3 bases, with 12 bases left in between. This CDR3 comprises 14 residues. The CDR3: CASSLGHLDYEQYF. For the CDR3, the DNA is TGTGCCAGCAGTTTGGGACACCTGGACTACGAGCAGTACTTC.

Comment on this clonotype: The conserved closing phenylalanine or tryptophan is absent in this CDR3, likely reflecting a read error. The chain employs TRBV4-1 and TRBJ1-1; 9 bases are shared with TRBD1. The V gene end was trimmed by 2 bases and the J gene end by 5 bases; junction bases not matched to a gene: 3. Germline CDR1 is MGHRA and CDR2 is YSYEKL. The CDR3 has 14 amino acids. The DNA for the CDR3 is TGCGCCAGCAGCCAAATGACAGGGGGGACTGAAGCTTTCCTT. Amino acids: CASSQMTGGTEAFL.

This chain links TRBV4-3 with TRBJ1-3; D unclear. The ends were cut back, 0 bases at V and 2 bases at J, with 17 bases in the middle. The CDR3 extends over 18 amino acids. Germline values: CDR1 LGHNA, CDR2 YSLEER. CDR3 in amino acids: CASSQDPGGSTPGNTIYF. In DNA form, the CDR3 reads TGCGCCAGCAGCCAAGATCCTGGTGGCAGCACCCCTGGAAACACCATATATTTT.

In this sample, this clonotype turned up a few times. The V gene is TRBV4-3, the J gene TRBJ2-7, with 8 bases that match TRBD2. The CDR3 is 16 amino acids. V lost 3 bases to trimming and J lost 4 bases; unmatched junction nucleotides: 11. Looked up from germline, CDR1 is LGHNA and CDR2 is YSLEER. The CDR3 DNA reads TGCGCCAGCAGCCAGGTCGGACCAGCGGGAGTTTACGAGCAGTACTTC. Its translation is CASSQVGPAGVYEQYF.

The sample holds a few counts of this clonotype. The chain couples TRBV23-1 to TRBJ1-1; no clear D. TRBV23-1 belongs to the ORF category, with a function that is uncertain. Between the trimmed V and J ends, which lost 3 bases and 5 bases, there was a span of 7 bases. This CDR3 is 12 amino acids long. The CDR3 DNA is TGCGCCAGCAGTCACAGGCGGACTGAAGCTTTCTTT. It specifies CASSHRRTEAFF.

To note about this clonotype: One end of the junction fails to match germline, which may point to a read error. The rearrangement uses TRBV20-1 and TRBJ2-7; D perhaps matches TRBD2 (6 bases). In germline, CDR1 is DFQATT, CDR2 SNEGSKA (reference sequence). The CDR3 totals 13 residues. The CDR3 nucleotides are TGCAGTGCTAGAGTGGGAGGCTCCTACGAGCACTACTTC. Translating gives CSARVGGSYEHYF.

This clonotype was found a few times. This sequence joins TRBV27 and TRBJ2-7, with 9 positions matching TRBD1. CDR1 MNHEY and CDR2 SMNVEV come from the germline V gene (reference sequence). Losses at the gene ends were 6 bases for V and 3 bases for J; bases not matched to a gene: 15. The CDR3 totals 17 residues. Written as DNA, the CDR3 is TGTGCCAGCAGCCTTAGGGGAGGGACAGGGTATATCTACGAGCAGTACTTC. As protein: CASSLRGGTGYIYEQYF.

For this clonotype: A single base separates this from a much larger clone, so it may be a read error. This rearrangement joins TRBV27 to TRBJ2-3; 7 bases are shared with TRBD2. With V trimmed by 2 bases and J by 5 bases, 10 bases remained unmatched. The CDR3 length is 16 residues. CDR1 and CDR2 from the germline V gene are MNHEY and SMNVEV (reference sequence). DNA for the CDR3: TGTGCCAGCAGTTTAGTAGCGGGTAACGAGGTAGATACGCAGTATTTT. Its protein product is CASSLVAGNEVDTQYF.

Only one count was recorded for this clonotype. The chain is built from TRBV7-9 and TRBJ2-1; TRBD2 might be the D (6 bases). CDR3 length equals 16 residues. Trimming shortened V by 5 bases and J by 8 bases, and 22 bases separated the two germline ends. Germline CDR1 SEHNR, CDR2 FQNEAQ (reference sequence). The CDR3 spells CASSPPAGTRSDEQFF. CDR3 DNA sequence: TGTGCCAGCAGCCCCCCGGCCGGGACTCGATCGGATGAGCAGTTCTTC.